This section outlines one T cell receptor beta chain sequence together with its context. The method was immunoSEQ multiplex PCR; TCRdb's version includes in-frame clones alone and lacks a portion of them. Of a few hundred thousand clones listed, approximately 80% are singletons. The entry originates in a study of blood T cell repertoires in COVID-19. Study as a whole: The samples span acute and convalescent COVID-19 from the United States, Italy and Spain.

J gave up 6 bases and V 4 bases, and 12 bases lay outside the gene matches. This CDR3 has 16 residues. The chain is built from TRBV5-3 and TRBJ2-2; 7 bases match TRBD2. TRBV5-3 is reported as an ORF; its role is uncertain. The specimen sequenced was peripheral blood. This sequence was found in a woman aged 45 to 65 with acute or convalescent COVID-19. The CDR3 DNA sequence: TGTGCCAGAAGCGCCCCTAGCGGCCGGAGTTCCGGGGAGCTGTTTTTT. Protein product: CARSAPSGRSSGELFF.